The clone carrying this T cell receptor beta chain was seen just once. The target antigen is unknown. A much larger clonotype is one base distant, so this may be a read error. Authors of the study amplified TCR beta CDR3 regions from RNA transcripts. HTBI primers were the set used in a first-round RT-PCR of the TCR CDR3. One entry per CDR3 protein results from TCRdb running MiXCR on the multiplex PCR reads. In the table there are 350,000 to 450,000 distinct CDR3 sequences, about 14% of which are singletons. This sample stems from a study of T cells in Graves' hyperthyroidism and ophthalmopathy. Broader study findings: Ophthalmopathy stood apart from stable hyperthyroidism in a 13 V-J model.

Exclusions: uncontrolled infection, other autoimmune disease, pregnancy, lactation. CDR3 size: 19 residues. Germline V gives CDR1 LGHDT, CDR2 YNNKEL (reference sequence). V gene TRBV3-1 combines with J gene TRBJ2-1; TRBD2 agrees at 8 bases. The material sequenced was blood. This TCR came from a woman in her sixties or seventies with Graves' hyperthyroidism. The CDR3 is CASSQDPLAGKSSYNGQFF. DNA for the CDR3: TGTGCCAGCAGCCAAGATCCCCTAGCGGGTAAGAGCTCCTACAATGGGCAGTTCTTC.